This TCR beta chain originates from a study of blood T cell repertoires in COVID-19. Whole-study context: Sites across the United States, Italy and Spain contributed samples from acute and convalescent COVID-19. The cDNA or gDNA used as material had been derived from T cells, B-cell-depleted T cells, or PBMCs.

Authors' methods: Amplification of reference gene primers was used by the study to estimate nucleated cell counts. TCRdb's copy holds only in-frame clones and misses some; the assay was immunoSEQ multiplex PCR. V and J calls and clone size are copied from that table; D and trimming were computed from the DNA. The table records more than 150,000 clones, roughly four fifths of them present only once. The CDR3 spans 17 residues. V gave up 2 bases and J gave up 4 bases, with 20 bases separating them. The germline V gene encodes CDR1 SGHVS and CDR2 FQNEAQ. This TCR was sampled from a woman younger than 45 with acute or convalescent COVID-19. Sequenced material: peripheral blood. This chain joins TRBV7-8 and TRBJ1-2; TRBD1 might be the D (5 bases). CDR3 sequence reads: CASSLFQRAGPAYGYTF. As DNA, the CDR3 is TGTGCCAGCAGCTTATTTCAACGGGCAGGGCCGGCCTATGGCTACACCTTC.